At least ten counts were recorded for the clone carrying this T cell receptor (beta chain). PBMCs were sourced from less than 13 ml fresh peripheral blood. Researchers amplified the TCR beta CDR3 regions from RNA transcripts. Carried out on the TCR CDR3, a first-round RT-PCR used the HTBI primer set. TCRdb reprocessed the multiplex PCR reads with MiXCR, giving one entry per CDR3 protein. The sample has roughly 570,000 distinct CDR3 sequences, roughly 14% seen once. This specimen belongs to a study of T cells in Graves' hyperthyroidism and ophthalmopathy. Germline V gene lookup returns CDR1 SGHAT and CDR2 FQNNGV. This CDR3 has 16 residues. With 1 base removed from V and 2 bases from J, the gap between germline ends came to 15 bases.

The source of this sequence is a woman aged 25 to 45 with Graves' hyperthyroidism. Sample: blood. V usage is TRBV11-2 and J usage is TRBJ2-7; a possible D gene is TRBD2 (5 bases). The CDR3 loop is CASSLVSGDGAYEQYF. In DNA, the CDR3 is TGTGCCAGCAGCTTAGTTTCCGGAGACGGGGCCTACGAGCAGTACTTC.